The 14 T cell receptor beta chains in this list originate from one sample, sequenced in a study of CD8 T cells in ankylosing spondylitis. TCRdb reprocessed the 5' RACE reads via MiXCR and lists one record per CDR3 protein. The sample holds some 800,000 distinct CDR3 sequences, 12% seen once. Study-level results: Apparently characteristic of ankylosing spondylitis blood was a TCR beta motif (roughly 8 highly homologous variants).

These receptors have no known antigen. Material for sequencing was blood, either unsorted or a sorted T cell fraction (not recorded which). These receptors came from a male donor with ankylosing spondylitis.

Turning to this clonotype: A much larger clone differs from this one at a single base, so this may be a read error. The J gene is TRBJ2-3, the V gene TRBV12-3 or TRBV12-4; D remains ambiguous. The CDR3 contains 12 residues. V was shortened by 6 bases and J by 1 base, with 5 bases between the two germline ends. CDR3 protein: CASRTRTDTQYF. CDR3 nucleotides: TGTGCCAGCAGGACTCGCACAGATACGCAGTATTTT.

To note about this clonotype: Being one base from a much bigger clone, this may be a read error. V and J are TRBV4-3 and TRBJ2-5; D perhaps matches TRBD2 (6 bases). The CDR3 covers 14 residues. The germline CDR1 and CDR2 sequences are LGHNA and YSLEER. Between the trimmed V and J ends, which lost 5 bases and 7 bases, there was a span of 17 bases. DNA for the CDR3: TGCGCCAGCAGCGCCAAGGGCGGGAAAGGGACCCAGTACTTC. Translated: CASSAKGGKGTQYF.

This clonotype has more than one count but fewer than ten. The chain combines TRBV27 with TRBJ2-3, with 7 bases aligning to TRBD2. Trimming at V came to 3 bases and at J to 5 bases, leaving 8 bases not matched to a gene. The CDR3 runs 15 residues. Germline values: CDR1 MNHEY, CDR2 SMNVEV (reference sequence). Written as DNA, the CDR3 is TGTGCCAGCAGTTTGGGAGGGTTCGATGGAGATACGCAGTATTTT. It encodes CASSLGGFDGDTQYF.

A few counts support this clonotype. The rearrangement joins TRBV4-1 to TRBJ2-5, with TRBD1 identical over 11 bases. V was pared by 3 bases and J by 4 bases, with 10 bases of the junction left unmatched. This CDR3 is built from 17 residues. Germline V gives CDR1 MGHRA, CDR2 YSYEKL. The CDR3 DNA follows: TGCGCCAGCAGCCAGACCGGGGACAGGGGGATAGTAGAGACCCAGTACTTC. Translating it yields CASSQTGDRGIVETQYF.

This clonotype was seen at least ten times. J is TRBJ2-7 and V is TRBV7-2; possibly TRBD1 for D (5 bases). Germline-derived CDR1 and CDR2 are SGHTA and FQGNSA. The CDR3 totals 13 residues. Trimming stripped 1 base from V and 7 bases from J, with 11 bases between. CDR3 DNA: TGTGCCAGCAGCTTAGGGGCAGGGTCAGAGCAGTACTTC. Translating it yields CASSLGAGSEQYF.

This clonotype occurred many times. The CDR3: CSVQDRGVEQYF. CDR3 sequence (DNA): TGCAGCGTTCAGGACAGGGGAGTCGAGCAGTACTTC. This sequence joins TRBV29-1 and TRBJ2-7, with 9 bases matching TRBD1. There are 12 residues in the CDR3. CDR1 and CDR2 from the germline V gene are SQVTM and ANQGSEA. With V trimmed by 5 bases and J by 6 bases, 5 bases remained unmatched.

The chain employs TRBV5-1 and TRBJ1-4, with 7 bases that match TRBD1. Looked up from germline, CDR1 is SGHRS and CDR2 is YFSETQ. With V trimmed by 0 bases and J by 7 bases, 9 bases remained unmatched. The CDR3 has 16 residues. CDR3 region: CASSLAYRGASEKLFF. In DNA, the CDR3 is TGCGCCAGCAGCTTGGCCTACAGGGGTGCGAGTGAAAAACTGTTTTTT.

CDR3 sequence reads: CASSLEGRYGEEAFF. The DNA of the CDR3 is TGTGCCAGCAGCTTAGAGGGAAGGTACGGGGAGGAAGCTTTCTTT. The rearrangement links TRBV7-9 to TRBJ1-1; no reliable D call. This CDR3 has 15 residues. Per germline, CDR1 SEHNR and CDR2 FQNEAQ (reference sequence). V was pared by 1 base and J by 8 bases, with 17 bases between.

This clonotype was observed at least ten times. One junction end does not reproduce the germline sequence, and a read error may be involved. The chain links TRBV12-3 or TRBV12-4 to TRBJ2-5; D might be TRBD1 or TRBD2, each matching 5 bases. The CDR3 is 13 amino acids. CDR3 in amino acids: CASRMGPQGTQYF. DNA of the CDR3: TGTGCCAGCCGAATGGGACCCCAAGGGACCCAGTACTTC.

The chain carries TRBV20-1 and TRBJ1-1, with a tentative D call TRBD1 (6 bases). The ends were cut back, 5 bases at V and 2 bases at J, with 12 bases in the middle. The CDR3 totals 13 residues. Germline loops: CDR1 DFQATT, CDR2 SNEGSKA (reference sequence). The CDR3 protein is CSADDRRNTEAFF. DNA for the CDR3: TGCAGTGCTGACGACAGGCGCAACACTGAAGCTTTCTTT.

This clonotype was seen a handful of times. CDR3 bases: TGTGCCAGCAGCCAAGGGAAGGGTCCTAACTATGGCTACACCTTC. This encodes CASSQGKGPNYGYTF. V gene TRBV4-2 combines with J gene TRBJ1-2; D not resolved. V dropped 1 base and J dropped 0 bases, with 9 bases sitting between them. Germline assignment: CDR1 LGHNA and CDR2 YNFKEQ. This CDR3 contains 15 residues.

This clonotype was seen a few times. The chain links TRBV10-3 to TRBJ1-1; TRBD1 matches at 7 bases. The length of the CDR3 is 13 residues. The trim removed 5 bases at V and 4 bases at J, leaving 4 bases unmatched. Germline assignment: CDR1 ENHRY and CDR2 SYGVKD. This CDR3 is CAISFGQATEAFF. The CDR3 DNA reads TGTGCCATCAGTTTCGGACAGGCCACTGAAGCTTTCTTT.

There are a few counts of this clonotype. The V and J genes are TRBV5-1 and TRBJ2-3; D ambiguous. The V gene's germline CDR1 is SGHRS and CDR2 YFSETQ. V was clipped by 6 bases and J by 4 bases, with 9 bases between them. This CDR3 spans 12 amino acids. This chain's CDR3 is CASTSTADTQYF. The CDR3 DNA sequence: TGCGCCAGCACCTCAACGGCAGATACGCAGTATTTT.

This clonotype was counted ten times or more. The gene calls are TRBV11-2 and TRBJ2-3, with 7 bases identical to TRBD2. CDR3 length: 17 amino acids. Germline-derived CDR1 and CDR2 are SGHAT and FQNNGV. V trimming: 5 bases; J trimming: 1 base; junction bases outside the gene matches: 12. As DNA, the CDR3 is TGTGCCAGCAGCCCGCGGACTAGGCTCCCACGCACAGATACGCAGTATTTT. Protein: CASSPRTRLPRTDTQYF.